This T cell receptor (beta chain) was recovered during a study of cytomegalovirus exposure and HLA in healthy donors. V lost 5 bases to trimming and J lost 10 bases, with 14 bases between them. This CDR3 is 13 amino acids long. Germline lookup yields CDR1 MNHNS and CDR2 SASEGT. The PCR employed 60 Vbeta primers together with 13 Jbeta primers. Sequencing was performed with immunoSEQ multiplex PCR; in TCRdb, only in-frame clones are kept and a portion is missing. The table has approximately 120,000 clones, around 82% seen once; the top ten hold 0.95% to 1.5%. The chain has TRBV6-1 and TRBJ1-4; D is unresolved. This TCR was sampled from a female donor in good health and CMV-seronegative. Sequenced: PBMCs. CDR3 bases: TGTGCCAGCAGTCCTATGACTCGGGGAAAACTGTTTTTT. This gives the protein CASSPMTRGKLFF.